This T cell receptor beta chain was profiled in a study of T-cell reconstitution after alpha-beta-depleted transplantation in children. Points from the study as a whole: Newly produced T cells mostly provided counts and TCRbeta diversity after one year, as hyperexpanded clones declined. The origin of high day-60 TCRbeta diversity in some patients lay in surviving recipient T cells and thymic progenitors.

Unique molecular identifiers tagged the TCRbeta library. MiXCR, applied by TCRdb to the PCR reads, yields one record per CDR3 protein. The data show about 830,000 distinct CDR3 sequences, around 15% seen once. A note on this clonotype: Its antigen is unidentified.

CDR3 length: 13 amino acids. With 2 bases clipped from V and 6 bases from J, the junction kept 4 bases outside the gene matches. Germline values: CDR1 DFQATT, CDR2 SNEGSKA (reference sequence). Sample: PBMCs, mostly from graft donor cells, taken 360 days after TCRalphabeta/CD19-depleted stem cell transplant. The origin of this receptor is a male patient younger than 18 who had a stem cell transplant for acute lymphoblastic leukemia, so the T cells may come from the graft donor. V and J are TRBV20-1 and TRBJ2-7; TRBD1 aligns across 10 bases. In DNA form, the CDR3 reads TGCAGTGCTAGACGACAGGGGGCGCGCGAGCAGTACTTC. This encodes CSARRQGAREQYF.